This TCR beta chain is drawn from a study of CD8+ T cells in alopecia areata. Turning to the study itself: Treatment comprised oral tofacitinib, 5 to 10 mg twice daily, in treated patients. It was 6 to 18 months of tofacitinib, and then there were 6 months off drug.

RNA was extracted and reverse transcribed into cDNA as the sequencing template. Sequencing used immunoSEQ multiplex PCR; TCRdb keeps in-frame clones, though not all of them. The sample shows 100,000 to 150,000 clones, roughly 61% of them seen only once. Germline-derived CDR1 and CDR2 are SGHRS and YFSETQ. V was pared by 3 bases and J by 5 bases, with 17 bases between. The CDR3 consists of 16 residues. Samples from alopecia areata patients were lesional scalp punch biopsies and peripheral blood. The specimen comprised CD4+ T cells sorted from blood, sampled at week 0. The origin of this receptor is a human donor with alopecia areata. The chain combines TRBV5-1 with TRBJ1-4; TRBD1 might be the D (6 bases). CDR3 sequence reads: CASSWGPGQENEKLFF. DNA of the CDR3: TGCGCCAGCAGCTGGGGACCGGGACAAGAGAATGAAAAACTGTTTTTT.